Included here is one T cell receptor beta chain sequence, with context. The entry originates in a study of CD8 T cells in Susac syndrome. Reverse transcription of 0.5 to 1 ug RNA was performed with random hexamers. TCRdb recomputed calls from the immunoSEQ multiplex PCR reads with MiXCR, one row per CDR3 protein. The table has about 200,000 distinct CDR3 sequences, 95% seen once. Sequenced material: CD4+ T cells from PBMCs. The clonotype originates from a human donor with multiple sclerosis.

CDR3 sequence: CSVQGPPGKDTQYF. In nucleotides, the CDR3 is TGCAGCGTTCAGGGGCCCCCGGGTAAGGATACGCAGTATTTT. The rearrangement links TRBV29-1 to TRBJ2-3; tentatively, D is TRBD1 (6 bases). CDR1 is SQVTM and CDR2 is ANQGSEA in the germline V gene. V was trimmed by 5 bases and J by 6 bases, leaving 18 bases between them. The CDR3 length is 14 residues.